Listed here are 3 T cell receptor beta chains from one sample, sequenced in a study of cytomegalovirus exposure and HLA in healthy donors. The PCR was carried out with 60 Vbeta primers and 13 Jbeta primers. Libraries were prepared by immunoSEQ multiplex PCR; TCRdb keeps only in-frame clonotypes and omits some of them. The table shows fewer than 250,000 clones, with approximately 79% occurring only once. The sample comprised PBMCs. The receptors originated from a woman under 30 in good health and CMV-seronegative.

The chain has TRBV30 and TRBJ1-6, with D possibly matching TRBD1 (5 bases). CDR1 and CDR2 from the germline V gene are GTSNPN and SVGIG (reference sequence). Trimming left V 1 base short and J 10 bases short, with 8 bases between. This CDR3 has 12 residues. The CDR3 nucleotides are TGTGCCTGGAGTGGGGAGGGGTCACCCCTCCACTTT. Translating gives CAWSGEGSPLHF.

This sequence joins TRBV4-1 and TRBJ1-2; 10 nucleotides agree with TRBD1. The CDR3 consists of 16 residues. Per germline, CDR1 MGHRA and CDR2 YSYEKL. Trimming cost V 1 base and J 7 bases; bases outside gene matches: 9. CDR3 sequence (DNA): TGCGCCAGCAGCCAAGGCCTGGGACAGGGGTCGTCTGGCTACACCTTC. Translated, it gives CASSQGLGQGSSGYTF.

CDR3 region: CASSFRGSSEQYF. Here the CDR3 DNA reads TGTGCCAGCAGCTTTAGAGGGAGTAGCGAGCAGTACTTC. This chain uses TRBV11-1 with TRBJ2-7; D is possibly TRBD2 (5 bases). The V end lost 3 bases, the J end lost 6 bases, and 12 bases lay between the germline ends. The CDR3 loop spans 13 amino acids. Germline V gene lookup returns CDR1 SGHAT and CDR2 FQDESV (reference sequence).